The 4 T cell receptor beta chains presented below share a single source sample, sequenced in a study of OX40 agonist ivuxolimab in advanced cancers. Sequencing was performed with immunoSEQ multiplex PCR; in TCRdb, only in-frame clones are kept and a portion is missing. The data show about 37,000 clones, around 73% seen once. The sample in question was CD4+ or CD8+ T cells sorted from blood, obtained in a trial of the OX40 agonist ivuxolimab. These receptor sequences come from an adult with an advanced solid tumor such as melanoma, head and neck, liver or kidney cancer.

This chain connects TRBV28 to TRBJ2-5; no clear D. CDR1 is MDHEN, CDR2 SYDVKM, per germline. The CDR3 has 15 residues. Trimming left V 5 bases short and J 5 bases short, with 18 bases between. The CDR3 loop reads CASSPRLRVGETQYF. In DNA, the CDR3 is TGTGCCAGCAGTCCCCGTCTTAGGGTGGGGGAGACCCAGTACTTC.

The chain is built from TRBV7-2 and TRBJ2-1, with a weak D call TRBD2 (5 bases). The V gene's germline CDR1 is SGHTA and CDR2 FQGNSA. Trimming took 5 bases from V and 12 from J, leaving 11 bases between them. This CDR3 is built from 11 residues. CDR3 loop: CASSTGWGQFF. In DNA form, the CDR3 reads TGTGCCAGCAGCACGGGGTGGGGGCAGTTCTTC.

The gene calls are TRBV10-3 and TRBJ2-1; TRBD2 matches at 12 bases. Trimming removed 6 bases from V and 8 bases from J; junction bases left unmatched: 17. The CDR3 contains 18 residues. Germline lookup yields CDR1 ENHRY and CDR2 SYGVKD. DNA for the CDR3: TGTGCCATCAGCCAAGCCTTTAGGACTAGCGGGACCTCTCATGAGCAGTTCTTC. This translates into CAISQAFRTSGTSHEQFF.

By proportion, this clone is medium-sized. The chain has TRBV4-3 and TRBJ1-1, with TRBD1 as a possible D gene (5 bases). The CDR3 covers 13 residues. CDR1 LGHNA and CDR2 YSLEER come from the germline V gene. Deletions cut 4 bases from V and 4 bases from J, with 10 bases between. The chain's CDR3 is CASSLRGGTEAFF. The CDR3 region has the DNA TGCGCCAGCAGCCTGCGGGGGGGCACTGAAGCTTTCTTT.